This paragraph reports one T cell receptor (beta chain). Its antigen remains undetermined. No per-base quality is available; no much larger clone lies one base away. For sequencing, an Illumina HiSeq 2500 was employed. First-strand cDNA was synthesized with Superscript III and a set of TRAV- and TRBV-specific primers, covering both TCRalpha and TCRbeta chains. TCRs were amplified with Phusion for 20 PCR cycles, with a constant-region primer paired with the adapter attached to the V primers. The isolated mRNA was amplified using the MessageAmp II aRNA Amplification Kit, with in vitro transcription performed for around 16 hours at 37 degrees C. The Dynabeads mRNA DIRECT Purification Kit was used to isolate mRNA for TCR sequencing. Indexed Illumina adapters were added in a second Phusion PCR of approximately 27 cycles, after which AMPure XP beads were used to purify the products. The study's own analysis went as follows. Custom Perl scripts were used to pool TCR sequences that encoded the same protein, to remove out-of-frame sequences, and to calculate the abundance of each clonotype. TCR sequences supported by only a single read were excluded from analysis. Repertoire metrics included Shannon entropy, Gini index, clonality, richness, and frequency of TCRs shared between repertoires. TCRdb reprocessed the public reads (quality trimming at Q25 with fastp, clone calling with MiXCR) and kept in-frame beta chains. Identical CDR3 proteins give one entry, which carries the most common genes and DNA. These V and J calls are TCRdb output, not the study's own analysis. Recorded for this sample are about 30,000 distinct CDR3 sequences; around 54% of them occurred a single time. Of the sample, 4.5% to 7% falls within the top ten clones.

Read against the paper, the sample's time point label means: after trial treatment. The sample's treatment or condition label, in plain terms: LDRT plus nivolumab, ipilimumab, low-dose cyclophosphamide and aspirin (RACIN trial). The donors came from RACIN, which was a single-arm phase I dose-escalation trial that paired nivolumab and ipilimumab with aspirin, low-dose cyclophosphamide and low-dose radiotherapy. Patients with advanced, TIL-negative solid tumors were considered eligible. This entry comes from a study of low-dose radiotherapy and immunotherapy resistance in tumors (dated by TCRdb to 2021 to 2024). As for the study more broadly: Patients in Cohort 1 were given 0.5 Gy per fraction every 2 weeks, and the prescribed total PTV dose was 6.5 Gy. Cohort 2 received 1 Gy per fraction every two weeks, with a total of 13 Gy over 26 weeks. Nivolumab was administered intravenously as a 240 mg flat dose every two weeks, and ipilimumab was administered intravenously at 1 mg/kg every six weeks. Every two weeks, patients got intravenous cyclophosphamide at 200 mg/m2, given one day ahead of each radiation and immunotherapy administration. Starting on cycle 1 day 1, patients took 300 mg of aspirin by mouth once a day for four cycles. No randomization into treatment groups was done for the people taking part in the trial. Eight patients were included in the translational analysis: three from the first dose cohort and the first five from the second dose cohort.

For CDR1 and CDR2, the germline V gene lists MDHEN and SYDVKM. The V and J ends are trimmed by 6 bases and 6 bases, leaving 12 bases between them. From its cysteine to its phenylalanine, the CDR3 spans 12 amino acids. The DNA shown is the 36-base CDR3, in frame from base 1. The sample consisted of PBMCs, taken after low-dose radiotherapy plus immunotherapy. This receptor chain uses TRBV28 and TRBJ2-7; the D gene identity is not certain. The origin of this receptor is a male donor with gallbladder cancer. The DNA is TGTGCCAGCAGAAAAGAGTGGGGCGAGCAGTACTTC. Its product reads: CASRKEWGEQYF.